Presented here are 26 T cell receptor beta chains from one specimen sequenced in a study of blood T cell repertoires in COVID-19. Some clones are missing from TCRdb's copy, which holds only in-frame ones; the method was immunoSEQ multiplex PCR. The sample shows 100,000 to 150,000 clones, approximately 88% of them seen only once. Sequenced material: peripheral blood. Receptor source: a man aged 70-80 years with active COVID-19.

The rearrangement uses TRBV30 and TRBJ2-2; no definite D call. Germline CDR1 is GTSNPN and CDR2 is SVGIG (reference sequence). The CDR3 sequence is 12 residues long. Trimming stripped 2 bases from V and 4 bases from J, with 5 bases between. The CDR3 loop is CAWSSGTGELFF. CDR3 DNA sequence: TGTGCCTGGAGTTCCGGCACCGGGGAGCTGTTTTTT. The whole variable domain, filled in from reference TRBV30 and TRBJ2-2, reads SQTIHQWPATLVQPVGSPLSLECTVEGTSNPNLYWYRQAAGRGLQLLFYSVGIGQISSEVPQNLSASRPQDRQFILSSKKLLLSDSGFYLCAWSSGTGELFFGEGSRLTVL.

This clone was observed a single time. The chain is built from TRBV5-1 and TRBJ1-1; 7 bases agree with TRBD1. CDR1 and CDR2 from the germline V gene are SGHRS and YFSETQ. This CDR3 spans 14 amino acids. V lost 5 bases to trimming and J lost 1 base; unmatched junction nucleotides: 5. Written as DNA, the CDR3 is TGCGCCAGCAGTCGACAGGGAGGGAACACTGAAGCTTTCTTT. Amino acids: CASSRQGGNTEAFF. The whole variable domain, remainder taken from reference TRBV5-1 and TRBJ1-1, is KAGVTQTPRYLIKTRGQQVTLSCSPISGHRSVSWYQQTPGQGLQFLFEYFSETQRNKGNFPGRFSGRQFSNSRSEMNVSTLELGDSALYLCASSRQGGNTEAFFGQGTRLTVV.

This clone was recorded a few times. The chain carries TRBV11-3 and TRBJ2-7; the match to TRBD1 covers 7 bases. The V and J ends lost 5 bases and 2 bases, in that order; junction bases with no gene match: 3. CDR1 is SGHNT and CDR2 is YENEEA in the germline V gene. The CDR3 length is 13 residues. This CDR3 is CASSQGTAYEQYF. CDR3 DNA: TGTGCCAGCAGCCAGGGGACAGCCTACGAGCAGTACTTC.

V is TRBV4-1 and J is TRBJ2-3; 8 nucleotides line up with TRBD2. The germline V gene has CDR1 MGHRA and CDR2 YSYEKL. The V and J ends lost 6 bases and 3 bases, in that order; junction bases with no gene match: 8. This CDR3 has 15 residues. The CDR3 spells CASRGLAGATDTQYF. The CDR3 nucleotides are TGCGCCAGCAGAGGACTAGCCGGAGCAACAGATACGCAGTATTTT.

The J gene is TRBJ2-2, the V gene TRBV5-1; D may be TRBD2 (6 bases). V gave up 4 bases and J gave up 7 bases, with 14 bases separating them. This CDR3 has 14 amino acids. CDR1 and CDR2 (germline): SGHRS, YFSETQ. The CDR3 DNA follows: TGCGCCAGCAGCAGAGGTGGAGGGATCGGGGAGCTGTTTTTT. Translating gives CASSRGGGIGELFF.

The rearrangement links TRBV15 to TRBJ2-7; 9 bases are shared with TRBD1. The CDR3 has 15 residues. The V segment lost 5 bases and the J segment 4 bases; nucleotides outside the gene matches: 9. Germline V gene sequence: CDR1 LNHNV, CDR2 YYDKDF (reference sequence). CDR3 in DNA: TGTGCCACCAGCCGAAACAGGGGGCCGGGTTACGAGCAGTACTTC. Translation gives CATSRNRGPGYEQYF.

The chain couples TRBV19 to TRBJ1-2; D may be TRBD1 (6 bases). The length of the CDR3 is 13 residues. Germline CDR1 LNHDA, CDR2 SQIVND (reference sequence). Trimming removed 1 base at V and 7 bases at J, with 10 bases between. CDR3 protein: CASSIAGESGYTF. CDR3 coding DNA: TGTGCCAGTAGTATAGCAGGGGAGAGTGGCTACACCTTC.

V usage is TRBV18 and J usage is TRBJ2-1; no clear D gene. Trimming pared 3 bases from V and 10 bases from J, leaving 19 bases between. The CDR3 spans 15 residues. CDR1 is KGHSH, CDR2 LQKENI, per germline. The CDR3: CASSPSRYPFGEQFF. CDR3 DNA: TGTGCCAGCTCACCCTCGCGGTACCCCTTTGGGGAGCAGTTCTTC.

The CDR3 nucleotides are TGTGCCAGCAGTTACTCGAAACGGGAGCTGGGGGAGCAGTACTTC. Amino acid sequence: CASSYSKRELGEQYF. V and J are TRBV6-6 and TRBJ2-7, with D perhaps TRBD2 (6 bases). Germline loops: CDR1 MNHNY, CDR2 SVGAGI (reference sequence). The CDR3 runs 15 residues. Trimming pared 0 bases from V and 7 bases from J, leaving 16 bases between.

The chain links TRBV5-4 to TRBJ1-2, with 8 bases lining up with TRBD1. V trimming: 2 bases; J trimming: 4 bases; junction bases outside the gene matches: 4. The CDR3 is 14 residues long. The germline V gene encodes CDR1 SGHNT and CDR2 YYREEE (reference sequence). The chain's CDR3 is CASSFPGGGYGYTF. The CDR3 bases are TGTGCCAGCAGCTTTCCAGGGGGCGGCTATGGCTACACCTTC.

The chain links TRBV19 to TRBJ2-7; D is unclear. Germline values: CDR1 LNHDA, CDR2 SQIVND (reference sequence). The CDR3 totals 11 residues. Trimming took off 8 bases at V and 6 bases at J, with 11 bases between the two ends. The CDR3 nucleotides are TGTGCCAGTGAAGAATACGGCGAGCAGTACTTC. It translates to CASEEYGEQYF.

The gene calls are TRBV10-3 and TRBJ2-1; TRBD2 matches 7 bases. V shed 3 bases, J shed 1 base, and the junction held 3 bases outside the gene matches. The length of the CDR3 is 15 residues. The germline gives CDR1 ENHRY, CDR2 SYGVKD. The CDR3 coding sequence is TGTGCCATCAGTGACAGGCGGGAGTCCTACAATGAGCAGTTCTTC. This encodes CAISDRRESYNEQFF.

The chain joins TRBV7-3 to TRBJ2-1; 15 bases align to TRBD2. The CDR3 contains 17 residues. Trimming at V came to 4 bases and at J to 10 bases, leaving 11 bases not matched to a gene. Germline CDR1 and CDR2: SGHTA and FQGTGA. The CDR3 here is CASSSARTSGRANEQFF. The CDR3 nucleotides read TGTGCCAGCAGCTCCGCCCGGACTAGCGGGAGGGCCAACGAGCAGTTCTTC. Variable domain in full (rest from reference TRBV7-3 and TRBJ2-1): GAGVSQTPSNKVTEKGKYVELRCDPISGHTALYWYRQSLGQGPEFLIYFQGTGAADDSGLPNDRFFAVRPEGSVSTLKIQRTERGDSAVYLCASSSARTSGRANEQFFGPGTRLTVL.

The rearrangement joins TRBV28 to TRBJ2-7, with 13 nucleotides matching TRBD2. Trimming took 6 bases from V and 3 from J; bases not matched to a gene: 17. Germline V gene lookup returns CDR1 MDHEN and CDR2 SYDVKM. This CDR3 region has 19 residues. Here the CDR3 DNA reads TGTGCCAGCAGCCCACGCGGGGGCGTGGGACTAGCGGGAAGCTACGAGCAGTACTTC. Translation gives CASSPRGGVGLAGSYEQYF.

The V gene is TRBV5-8, the J gene TRBJ1-3, with 10 bases lining up with TRBD1. V lost 3 bases and J lost 7; bases outside the gene matches: 1. Per the germline V gene, CDR1 is SGHTS and CDR2 is YDEGEE. CDR3 length: 13 amino acids. The CDR3 sequence: CASSWGQGNTIYF. The CDR3 DNA is TGTGCCAGCAGCTGGGGACAGGGGAACACCATATATTTT.

The chain combines TRBV28 with TRBJ2-6, with TRBD1 matching 8 bases. Germline CDR1 reads MDHEN; CDR2 reads SYDVKM. Unmatched junction bases numbered 7, after V lost 5 bases and J lost 4 bases. The CDR3 has 16 amino acids. The CDR3 sequence: CASSQYTGGGANVLTF. The DNA of the CDR3 is TGTGCCAGCAGTCAATACACAGGGGGAGGGGCCAACGTCCTGACTTTC. Using reference TRBV28 and TRBJ2-6 for the parts outside the CDR3, the full variable domain is DVKVTQSSRYLVKRTGEKVFLECVQDMDHENMFWYRQDPGLGLRLIYFSYDVKMKEKGDIPEGYSVSREKKERFSLILESASTNQTSMYLCASSQYTGGGANVLTFGAGSRLTVL.

V usage is TRBV6-4 and J usage is TRBJ2-1; TRBD2 aligns across 10 bases. Germline trimming cut 6 bases from V and 4 bases from J; bases unmatched to any gene: 15. The CDR3 consists of 18 residues. Germline V gene data show CDR1 as MRHNA and CDR2 as SNTAGT. CDR3 sequence: CASRGASGSQRAYNEQFF. Here the CDR3 DNA reads TGTGCCAGCAGGGGGGCTAGCGGGAGTCAAAGGGCTTACAATGAGCAGTTCTTC.

The chain couples TRBV9 to TRBJ2-7; 7 bases are shared with TRBD1. The germline CDR1 and CDR2 sequences are SGDLS and YYNGEE. This CDR3 is built from 15 residues. Trimming cost V 3 bases and J 2 bases; bases outside gene matches: 8. CDR3 residues: CASSAGTDFTYEQYF. In nucleotides, the CDR3 is TGTGCCAGCAGCGCCGGGACAGATTTTACCTACGAGCAGTACTTC.

This chain connects TRBV28 to TRBJ1-3; 10 nucleotides line up with TRBD1. Germline CDR1 reads MDHEN; CDR2 reads SYDVKM. With 5 bases clipped from V and 8 bases from J, the junction kept 9 bases outside the gene matches. CDR3 length: 15 amino acids. This CDR3 is CASSPPGQGGDTIYF. The CDR3 DNA sequence: TGTGCCAGCAGTCCGCCCGGACAGGGGGGGGACACCATATATTTT.

This clone appeared once. The chain uses TRBV19 and TRBJ2-3; possible D gene TRBD2, 5 bases. V lost 3 bases, J lost 0 bases, and 7 bases lay in between. The CDR3 is 14 residues long. In germline, CDR1 is LNHDA, CDR2 SQIVND (reference sequence). The CDR3 reads CASSIRGSTDTQYF. The CDR3 coding sequence is TGTGCCAGTAGTATTCGGGGTAGCACAGATACGCAGTATTTT.

The chain combines TRBV20-1 with TRBJ2-3; D remains ambiguous. Germline V CDR1 and CDR2: DFQATT, SNEGSKA (reference sequence). CDR3 length: 11 amino acids. With 3 bases removed from V and 4 bases from J, the gap between germline ends came to 5 bases. CDR3 loop: CSASLPDTQYF. The CDR3 DNA reads TGCAGTGCTAGCCTCCCAGATACGCAGTATTTT.

This clone is a singleton in its sample. CDR3 region: CATSDSEQGRYSYGYTF. The CDR3, as DNA: TGTGCCACCAGTGATTCCGAACAGGGGCGATACAGCTATGGCTACACCTTC. The chain joins TRBV24-1 to TRBJ1-2; 7 bases map to TRBD1. The CDR3 consists of 17 residues. V shed 2 bases and J 4 bases; nucleotides not matched to a gene: 12. CDR1 and CDR2 from the germline V gene are KGHDR and SFDVKD.

The chain recombines TRBV5-6 with TRBJ2-3; 7 bases are a match to TRBD2. V lost 0 bases, J lost 1 base, and 2 bases stayed unmatched. The germline V gene has CDR1 SGHDT and CDR2 YYEEEE. The CDR3 sequence is 15 residues long. The CDR3 DNA is TGTGCCAGCAGCTTGGTAGCGGGCCGCACAGATACGCAGTATTTT. Its protein is CASSLVAGRTDTQYF.

This chain joins TRBV28 and TRBJ1-5; D remains unclear. V was trimmed by 1 base and J by 3 bases, leaving 7 bases between them. This CDR3 is built from 14 residues. CDR1 MDHEN and CDR2 SYDVKM come from the germline V gene. This CDR3 is CASSLSRINQPQHF. In DNA, the CDR3 is TGTGCCAGCAGTTTATCGCGGATCAATCAGCCCCAGCATTTT.

The chain has TRBV10-2 and TRBJ1-5; D is unresolved. Trimming took 2 bases from V and 1 from J, leaving 6 bases between them. The CDR3 sequence is 14 residues long. CDR1 WSHSY and CDR2 SAAADI come from the germline V gene. CDR3 region: CASSEIQSNQPQHF. CDR3 sequence (DNA): TGCGCCAGCAGTGAGATACAGAGCAATCAGCCCCAGCATTTT.

In DNA, the CDR3 is TGTGCCAGCAGCGGGGGTAGCGGGATGCGGGAGACCCAGTACTTC. It specifies CASSGGSGMRETQYF. The V and J genes are TRBV9 and TRBJ2-5; 8 nucleotides agree with TRBD2. Germline CDR1 is SGDLS and CDR2 is YYNGEE. The CDR3 contains 15 residues. The V and J ends lost 3 bases and 5 bases, in that order; junction bases with no gene match: 9. Complete variable domain (other parts from reference TRBV9 and TRBJ2-5): DSGVTQTPKHLITATGQRVTLRCSPRSGDLSVYWYQQSLDQGLQFLIQYYNGEERAKGNILERFSAQQFPDLHSELNLSSLELGDSALYFCASSGGSGMRETQYFGPGTRLLVL.